This entry describes one T cell receptor (beta chain). This specimen belongs to a study of blood T cell repertoires in COVID-19. Study-level information: COVID-19 samples, acute and convalescent, were from the United States, Italy and Spain. Sample material is recorded as cDNA or gDNA derived from T cells, B-cell-depleted T cells, or PBMCs.

The CDR3 covers 12 residues. The V gene's germline CDR1 is KGHSH and CDR2 LQKENI. Trimming removed 3 bases from V and 0 bases from J, with 3 bases in between. As handled by the study authors: Amplification of reference gene primers was used by the study to estimate nucleated cell counts. Data came from immunoSEQ multiplex PCR; TCRdb stores just in-frame clones and leaves some out. The V and J calls and clone size come from that table; D and trimming were worked out from the DNA. The sample yields fewer than 30,000 clones, around nine tenths seen once. This TCR was recovered from a human donor in a cohort sampled during active COVID-19. The chain employs TRBV18 and TRBJ2-7; D not resolved. Sequencing input: peripheral blood. CDR3 in DNA: TGTGCCAGCTCACCGAGCTCCTACGAGCAGTACTTC. Translating gives CASSPSSYEQYF.